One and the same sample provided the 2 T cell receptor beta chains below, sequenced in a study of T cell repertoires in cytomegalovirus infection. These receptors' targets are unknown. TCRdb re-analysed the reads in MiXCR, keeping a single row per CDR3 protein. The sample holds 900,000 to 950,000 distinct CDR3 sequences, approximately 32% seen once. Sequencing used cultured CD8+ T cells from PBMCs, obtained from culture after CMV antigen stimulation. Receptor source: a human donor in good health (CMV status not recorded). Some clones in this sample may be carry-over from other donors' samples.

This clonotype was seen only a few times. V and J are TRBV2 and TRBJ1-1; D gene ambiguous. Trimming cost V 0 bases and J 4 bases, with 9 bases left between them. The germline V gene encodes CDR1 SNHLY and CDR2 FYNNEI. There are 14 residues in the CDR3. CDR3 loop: CASSEADRFTEAFF. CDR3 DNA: TGTGCCAGCAGTGAAGCGGACCGCTTCACTGAAGCTTTCTTT.

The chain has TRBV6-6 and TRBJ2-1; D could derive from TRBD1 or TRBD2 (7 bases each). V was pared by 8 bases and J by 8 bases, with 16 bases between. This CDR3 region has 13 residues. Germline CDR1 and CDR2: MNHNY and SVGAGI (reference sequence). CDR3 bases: TGTGCCAGCTGGGCCAGGGGGGGGGATGAGCAGTTCTTC. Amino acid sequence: CASWARGGDEQFF.